These T cell receptor beta chains were read from a single sample in a study of cytomegalovirus exposure and HLA in healthy donors. The assay was immunoSEQ multiplex PCR, and TCRdb's table has in-frame clones only and misses some. The table records fewer than 60,000 clones, roughly 72% of them present only once. The sample comprised PBMCs. These receptors originate from a woman aged 45-65 years in good health and CMV-seropositive. The CDR3 runs from the conserved cysteine through the conserved F or W. D genes are given only for firm matches. Clone size is given for some rows only: seen once, a few or many times, or a class if the clone is expanded.

v_call: TRBV5-1
j_call: TRBJ2-7
d_call: TRBD2
clone_size: -
cdr3_aa: CASSFRERGYEQYF
cdr3_nt: TGCGCCAGCAGCTTCAGGGAGCGGGGCTACGAGCAGTACTTC

v_call: TRBV6-1
j_call: TRBJ2-7
d_call: TRBD2
clone_size: -
cdr3_aa: CASRDSGGTPYEQYF
cdr3_nt: TGTGCCAGCAGGGATAGCGGGGGGACCCCCTACGAGCAGTACTTC

v_call: TRBV28
j_call: TRBJ2-1
d_call: TRBD2
clone_size: -
cdr3_aa: CASSSSLSGVYNEQFF
cdr3_nt: TGTGCCAGCAGTTCTTCCCTCAGCGGGGTATACAATGAGCAGTTCTTC

v_call: TRBV7-2
j_call: TRBJ2-5
d_call: -
clone_size: -
cdr3_aa: CASSVWGSRETQYF
cdr3_nt: TGTGCCAGCAGCGTCTGGGGCTCGAGAGAGACCCAGTACTTC

v_call: TRBV2
j_call: TRBJ2-3
d_call: -
clone_size: -
cdr3_aa: CASSEPYPRDTQYF
cdr3_nt: TGTGCCAGCAGTGAACCGTACCCCCGGGATACGCAGTATTTT

v_call: TRBV18
j_call: TRBJ2-7
d_call: TRBD1
clone_size: -
cdr3_aa: CASSPRTGGVYEQYF
cdr3_nt: TGTGCCAGCTCACCGAGGACAGGGGGGGTCTACGAGCAGTACTTC

v_call: TRBV5-8
j_call: TRBJ1-2
d_call: -
clone_size: -
cdr3_aa: CASSRRAYYGYTF
cdr3_nt: TGTGCCAGCAGTCGCAGGGCCTACTATGGCTACACCTTC

v_call: TRBV27
j_call: TRBJ2-3
d_call: TRBD2
clone_size: -
cdr3_aa: CASSLELAGADTQYF
cdr3_nt: TGTGCCAGCAGTTTAGAGCTAGCGGGGGCAGATACGCAGTATTTT

v_call: TRBV7-2
j_call: TRBJ2-1
d_call: TRBD2
clone_size: -
cdr3_aa: CASSPVRVAGNEQFF
cdr3_nt: TGTGCCAGCAGCCCCGTCCGCGTAGCGGGAAATGAGCAGTTCTTC

v_call: TRBV4-3
j_call: TRBJ2-3
d_call: TRBD2
clone_size: -
cdr3_aa: CASSQAGGGSWEGSTDTQYF
cdr3_nt: TGCGCCAGCAGCCAGGCCGGCGGAGGGTCGTGGGAGGGCTCCACAGATACGCAGTATTTT

v_call: TRBV28
j_call: TRBJ1-6
d_call: -
clone_size: -
cdr3_aa: CASSPIKQYNSPLHF
cdr3_nt: TGTGCCAGCAGCCCTATCAAACAGTATAATTCACCCCTCCACTTT

v_call: TRBV5-5
j_call: TRBJ2-7
d_call: -
clone_size: few
cdr3_aa: CASSLFWELTGEQYF
cdr3_nt: TGTGCCAGCAGCTTGTTCTGGGAACTGACAGGCGAGCAGTACTTC

v_call: TRBV5-1
j_call: TRBJ1-1
d_call: -
clone_size: -
cdr3_aa: CASNPIGPGLAEAFF
cdr3_nt: TGCGCCAGCAACCCGATAGGTCCGGGACTAGCTGAAGCTTTCTTT

v_call: TRBV18
j_call: TRBJ1-1
d_call: TRBD1
clone_size: once
cdr3_aa: CASSSRTGEAFF
cdr3_nt: TGTGCCAGCTCCTCCCGGACAGGAGAAGCTTTCTTT

v_call: TRBV15
j_call: TRBJ1-5
d_call: -
clone_size: few
cdr3_aa: CATSNQREGHQIGQPQHF
cdr3_nt: TGTGCCACCAGCAACCAGAGGGAGGGGCACCAAATTGGTCAGCCCCAGCATTTT

v_call: TRBV28
j_call: TRBJ2-5
d_call: -
clone_size: -
cdr3_aa: CASSSPSGETQYF
cdr3_nt: TGTGCCAGCAGCTCCCCATCGGGTGAGACCCAGTACTTC

v_call: TRBV28
j_call: TRBJ1-2
d_call: -
clone_size: -
cdr3_aa: CASSLFGGGYGYTF
cdr3_nt: TGTGCCAGCAGTTTATTTGGGGGGGGTTATGGCTACACCTTC

v_call: TRBV7-3
j_call: TRBJ2-1
d_call: TRBD2
clone_size: -
cdr3_aa: CASSSGTIPNEQFF
cdr3_nt: TGTGCCAGCAGTTCCGGGACTATTCCAAATGAGCAGTTCTTC

v_call: TRBV28
j_call: TRBJ2-7
d_call: -
clone_size: -
cdr3_aa: CASSFLSPYEQYF
cdr3_nt: TGTGCCAGCAGTTTCCTAAGCCCTTACGAGCAGTACTTC

v_call: TRBV29-1
j_call: TRBJ1-2
d_call: -
clone_size: -
cdr3_aa: CSVAPTGYYGYTF
cdr3_nt: TGCAGCGTCGCTCCGACAGGCTACTATGGCTACACCTTC

v_call: TRBV28
j_call: TRBJ2-7
d_call: -
clone_size: -
cdr3_aa: CASGLSSEGDYEQYF
cdr3_nt: TGTGCCAGCGGTCTATCTTCGGAGGGAGACTACGAGCAGTACTTC

v_call: TRBV9
j_call: TRBJ2-1
d_call: TRBD2
clone_size: few
cdr3_aa: CASSVGGSFNEQFF
cdr3_nt: TGTGCCAGCAGCGTAGGCGGGAGTTTTAATGAGCAGTTCTTC

v_call: TRBV5-6
j_call: TRBJ2-7
d_call: TRBD1
clone_size: -
cdr3_aa: CASSPVRRTGIYEQYF
cdr3_nt: TGTGCCAGCAGCCCGGTTCGACGGACAGGGATCTACGAGCAGTACTTC

v_call: TRBV14
j_call: TRBJ2-7
d_call: -
clone_size: -
cdr3_aa: CASSHRNRVGEQYF
cdr3_nt: TGTGCCAGCAGCCATCGAAACAGGGTCGGCGAGCAGTACTTC

v_call: TRBV5-1
j_call: TRBJ2-2
d_call: -
clone_size: -
cdr3_aa: CASSSETGELFF
cdr3_nt: TGCGCCAGCAGCTCCGAGACCGGGGAGCTGTTTTTT

v_call: TRBV7-2
j_call: TRBJ2-3
d_call: TRBD2
clone_size: -
cdr3_aa: CASSSRDYTDTQYF
cdr3_nt: TGTGCCAGCAGCAGCCGGGACTACACAGATACGCAGTATTTT

v_call: TRBV18
j_call: TRBJ1-3
d_call: -
clone_size: -
cdr3_aa: CASSPPNLSSGNTIYF
cdr3_nt: TGTGCCAGCTCACCACCGAACCTTAGCTCTGGAAACACCATATATTTT

v_call: TRBV10-3
j_call: TRBJ2-1
d_call: -
clone_size: few
cdr3_aa: CAISEVFEQFF
cdr3_nt: TGTGCCATCAGTGAGGTCTTTGAGCAGTTCTTC

v_call: TRBV11-2
j_call: TRBJ2-7
d_call: TRBD1
clone_size: -
cdr3_aa: CASSFQPDRGYEQYF
cdr3_nt: TGTGCCAGCAGCTTCCAACCAGACAGGGGCTACGAGCAGTACTTC

v_call: TRBV7-8
j_call: TRBJ2-5
d_call: -
clone_size: -
cdr3_aa: CASSLVLSGAGGTQYF
cdr3_nt: TGTGCCAGCAGCTTAGTCCTTTCTGGGGCCGGGGGGACCCAGTACTTC

v_call: TRBV2
j_call: TRBJ1-1
d_call: -
clone_size: -
cdr3_aa: CASRVDRRAFF
cdr3_nt: TGTGCCAGCAGGGTCGACAGACGAGCTTTCTTT

v_call: TRBV4-2
j_call: TRBJ2-2
d_call: TRBD2
clone_size: many
cdr3_aa: CASSQDWAGEVGELFF
cdr3_nt: TGTGCCAGCAGCCAAGATTGGGCGGGGGAGGTCGGGGAGCTGTTTTTT

v_call: TRBV4-1
j_call: TRBJ2-1
d_call: TRBD1
clone_size: -
cdr3_aa: CASSQVGQGFYNEQFF
cdr3_nt: TGCGCCAGCAGCCAAGTAGGACAGGGGTTCTACAATGAGCAGTTCTTC

v_call: TRBV4-2
j_call: TRBJ2-7
d_call: TRBD2
clone_size: few
cdr3_aa: CASSQGASGSSYEQYF
cdr3_nt: TGTGCCAGCAGCCAAGGGGCTAGCGGGAGCTCCTACGAGCAGTACTTC

v_call: TRBV6-5
j_call: TRBJ1-3
d_call: -
clone_size: few
cdr3_aa: CASSSGHSGNTIYF
cdr3_nt: TGTGCCAGCAGTTCGGGACACTCTGGAAACACCATATATTTT

v_call: TRBV20-1
j_call: TRBJ2-2
d_call: TRBD1
clone_size: -
cdr3_aa: CSARRGPELFF
cdr3_nt: TGCAGTGCCCGAAGGGGGCCCGAGCTGTTTTTT

v_call: TRBV2
j_call: TRBJ2-3
d_call: -
clone_size: -
cdr3_aa: CASIGPWITDTQYF
cdr3_nt: TGTGCCAGCATTGGGCCTTGGATAACAGATACGCAGTATTTT

v_call: TRBV5-8
j_call: TRBJ1-1
d_call: -
clone_size: few
cdr3_aa: CASSLSPIF
cdr3_nt: TGTGCCAGCAGCTTAAGCCCCATCTTT

v_call: TRBV27
j_call: TRBJ2-7
d_call: TRBD2
clone_size: -
cdr3_aa: CASTRLAGIRAGEQYF
cdr3_nt: TGTGCCAGCACCCGGCTAGCGGGGATCCGCGCCGGCGAGCAGTACTTC

v_call: TRBV5-1
j_call: TRBJ2-7
d_call: -
clone_size: -
cdr3_aa: CASTLTPDFMGEQYF
cdr3_nt: TGCGCCAGCACCCTGACCCCGGACTTCATGGGCGAGCAGTACTTC

v_call: TRBV28
j_call: TRBJ1-3
d_call: -
clone_size: -
cdr3_aa: CASSFGLPYSSSGNTIYF
cdr3_nt: TGTGCCAGCAGTTTTGGCCTACCTTACAGCTCCTCTGGAAACACCATATATTTT

v_call: TRBV7-2
j_call: TRBJ2-1
d_call: -
clone_size: -
cdr3_aa: CASSFGGLYNEQFF
cdr3_nt: TGTGCCAGCAGCTTCGGAGGTCTCTACAATGAGCAGTTCTTC

v_call: TRBV27
j_call: TRBJ1-1
d_call: -
clone_size: few
cdr3_aa: CASSLAGMNTEAFF
cdr3_nt: TGTGCCAGCAGTTTGGCGGGTATGAACACTGAAGCTTTCTTT

v_call: TRBV7-2
j_call: TRBJ2-5
d_call: -
clone_size: -
cdr3_aa: CASSSTGRAETQYF
cdr3_nt: TGTGCCAGCAGCTCAACAGGGAGAGCGGAGACCCAGTACTTC

v_call: TRBV28
j_call: TRBJ1-1
d_call: -
clone_size: -
cdr3_aa: CASSRTSPAGMNTEAFF
cdr3_nt: TGTGCCAGCAGCCGCACCTCCCCGGCAGGCATGAACACTGAAGCTTTCTTT

v_call: TRBV28
j_call: TRBJ1-1
d_call: -
clone_size: -
cdr3_aa: CASSPPGGSSTEAFF
cdr3_nt: TGTGCCAGCAGTCCCCCGGGGGGCTCTAGCACTGAAGCTTTCTTT

v_call: TRBV6-5
j_call: TRBJ2-7
d_call: -
clone_size: -
cdr3_aa: CASSRDFSAEQYF
cdr3_nt: TGTGCCAGCAGCCGGGACTTTTCAGCCGAGCAGTACTTC

v_call: TRBV5-8
j_call: TRBJ1-3
d_call: TRBD1
clone_size: -
cdr3_aa: CASSSGTGLKNGNTIYF
cdr3_nt: TGTGCCAGCAGCTCCGGGACAGGACTAAAAAATGGAAACACCATATATTTT

v_call: TRBV7-8
j_call: TRBJ2-5
d_call: TRBD2
clone_size: few
cdr3_aa: CASSPGLAETQYF
cdr3_nt: TGTGCCAGCAGCCCGGGACTAGCGGAGACCCAGTACTTC

v_call: TRBV7-9
j_call: TRBJ2-5
d_call: TRBD2
clone_size: -
cdr3_aa: CASSLGEGRETQYF
cdr3_nt: TGTGCCAGCAGCTTAGGGGAGGGTCGAGAGACCCAGTACTTC

v_call: TRBV13
j_call: TRBJ2-5
d_call: TRBD2
clone_size: -
cdr3_aa: CASSTTGLAGVRQETQYF
cdr3_nt: TGTGCCAGCAGCACAACGGGACTAGCGGGAGTGCGCCAAGAGACCCAGTACTTC

v_call: TRBV4-3
j_call: TRBJ2-5
d_call: TRBD2
clone_size: -
cdr3_aa: CASSRTSGDLSRETQYF
cdr3_nt: TGCGCCAGCAGCAGGACTAGCGGGGATCTCTCTCGAGAGACCCAGTACTTC

v_call: TRBV29-1
j_call: TRBJ2-7
d_call: TRBD2
clone_size: -
cdr3_aa: CSASGPGGPTYEQYF
cdr3_nt: TGCAGCGCCTCGGGCCCGGGAGGGCCGACCTACGAGCAGTACTTC

v_call: TRBV27
j_call: TRBJ2-1
d_call: TRBD1
clone_size: -
cdr3_aa: CASSFRVGQGEQFF
cdr3_nt: TGTGCCAGCAGTTTCCGGGTAGGACAGGGTGAGCAGTTCTTC

v_call: TRBV29-1
j_call: TRBJ2-7
d_call: -
clone_size: -
cdr3_aa: CSVEGGGRGQYEQYF
cdr3_nt: TGCAGCGTTGAAGGAGGAGGCAGGGGACAATACGAGCAGTACTTC

v_call: TRBV13
j_call: TRBJ2-7
d_call: TRBD1
clone_size: -
cdr3_aa: CASSVYRGQNEQYF
cdr3_nt: TGTGCCAGCAGCGTCTACAGGGGGCAAAACGAGCAGTACTTC

v_call: TRBV7-2
j_call: TRBJ1-2
d_call: -
clone_size: few
cdr3_aa: CASSPTGGQIYGYTF
cdr3_nt: TGTGCCAGCAGCCCAACCGGAGGACAGATCTATGGCTACACCTTC

v_call: TRBV7-8
j_call: TRBJ2-1
d_call: TRBD2
clone_size: -
cdr3_aa: CASSGPGLAGPYNEQFF
cdr3_nt: TGTGCCAGCAGCGGCCCGGGACTAGCGGGGCCCTACAATGAGCAGTTCTTC

v_call: TRBV27
j_call: TRBJ1-2
d_call: -
clone_size: -
cdr3_aa: CASGLDRRYGYTF
cdr3_nt: TGTGCCAGCGGGTTAGACAGAAGATATGGCTACACCTTC